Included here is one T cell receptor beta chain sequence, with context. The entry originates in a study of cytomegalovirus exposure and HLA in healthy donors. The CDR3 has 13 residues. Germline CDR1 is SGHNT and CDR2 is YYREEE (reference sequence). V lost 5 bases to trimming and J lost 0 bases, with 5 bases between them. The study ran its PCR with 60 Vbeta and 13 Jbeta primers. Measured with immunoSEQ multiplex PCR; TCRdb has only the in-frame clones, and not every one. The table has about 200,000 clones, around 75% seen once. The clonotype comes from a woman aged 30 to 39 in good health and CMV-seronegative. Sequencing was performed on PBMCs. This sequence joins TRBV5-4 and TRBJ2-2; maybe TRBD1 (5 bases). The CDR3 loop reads CASRTANTGELFF. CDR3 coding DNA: TGTGCCAGCAGGACAGCGAACACCGGGGAGCTGTTTTTT.